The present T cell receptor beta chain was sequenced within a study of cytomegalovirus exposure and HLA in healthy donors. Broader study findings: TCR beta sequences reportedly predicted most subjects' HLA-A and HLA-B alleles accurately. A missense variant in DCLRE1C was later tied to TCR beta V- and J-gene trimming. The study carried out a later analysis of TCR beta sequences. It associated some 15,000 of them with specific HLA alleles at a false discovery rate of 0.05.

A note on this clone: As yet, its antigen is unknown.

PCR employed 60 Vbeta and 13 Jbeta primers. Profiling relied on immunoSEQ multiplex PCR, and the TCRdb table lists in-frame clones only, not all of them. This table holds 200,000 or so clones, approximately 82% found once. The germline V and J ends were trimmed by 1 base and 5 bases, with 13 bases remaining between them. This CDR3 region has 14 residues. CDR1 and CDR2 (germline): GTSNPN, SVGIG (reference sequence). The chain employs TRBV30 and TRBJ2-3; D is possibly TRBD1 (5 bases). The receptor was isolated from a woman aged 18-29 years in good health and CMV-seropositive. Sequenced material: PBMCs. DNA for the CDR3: TGTGCCTGGAGTGGAATCCGTCAGGGAGATACGCAGTATTTT. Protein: CAWSGIRQGDTQYF.